Listed here are 15 T cell receptor beta chains from one sample, sequenced in a study of Ad26.COV2.S vaccination and SARS-CoV-2 variants. Treatment specified: roughly 20 received Ad26.COV2.S at low or high dose, single or two shots; 5 received placebo; per-sample allocation not given. Sampling was done on day 63 after the first vaccine or placebo injection. Libraries were prepared by immunoSEQ multiplex PCR; TCRdb keeps only in-frame clonotypes and omits some of them. The data show some 270,000 clones, around 88% seen once. This sample comprised peripheral blood, obtained in a trial of Ad26.COV2.S vaccine versus placebo. These receptors were taken from a person aged 18-65 years who received the Ad26.COV2.S COVID-19 vaccine or a placebo.

The chain links TRBV7-2 to TRBJ2-1; no reliable D call. The CDR3 extends over 11 amino acids. V was shortened by 10 bases and J by 10 bases, with 14 bases between the two germline ends. From germline, CDR1 is SGHTA and CDR2 FQGNSA. This CDR3 is CANHGSREQFF. Written as DNA, the CDR3 is TGTGCCAACCACGGAAGCCGCGAGCAGTTCTTC. The full variable domain, with the rest looked up from reference TRBV7-2 and TRBJ2-1, is GAGVSQSPSNKVTEKGKDVELRCDPISGHTALYWYRQSLGQGLEFLIYFQGNSAPDKSGLPSDRFSAERTGGSVSTLTIQRTQQEDSAVYLCANHGSREQFFGPGTRLTVL.

The chain recombines TRBV6-2 or TRBV6-3 with TRBJ1-5, with D possibly being TRBD1 (5 bases). CDR3 length: 16 amino acids. CDR1 is MNHEY, CDR2 SVGEGT, per germline. Trimming stripped 4 bases from V and 0 bases from J, with 13 bases between. The CDR3 DNA reads TGTGCCAGCAGTTGGGGGGATTATTATAGCAATCAGCCCCAGCATTTT. Encoded protein: CASSWGDYYSNQPQHF.

The chain combines TRBV7-2 with TRBJ2-1; 8 bases are a match to TRBD1. CDR1 is SGHTA and CDR2 is FQGNSA in the germline V gene. The CDR3 length is 15 residues. With 4 bases clipped from V and 10 bases from J, the junction kept 12 bases outside the gene matches. The CDR3 DNA reads as TGTGCCAGCAGCTACCGACAGGGTCAGGGGGCAGAGCAGTTCTTC. This codes for CASSYRQGQGAEQFF. The complete variable domain, with remaining parts taken from reference TRBV7-2 and TRBJ2-1, reads GAGVSQSPSNKVTEKGKDVELRCDPISGHTALYWYRQSLGQGLEFLIYFQGNSAPDKSGLPSDRFSAERTGGSVSTLTIQRTQQEDSAVYLCASSYRQGQGAEQFFGPGTRLTVL.

The chain employs TRBV4-2 and TRBJ1-5; D gene unclear. The ends were cut back, 3 bases at V and 1 base at J, with 1 base in the middle. The CDR3 is 12 residues long. The germline gives CDR1 LGHNA, CDR2 YNFKEQ. Here the CDR3 DNA reads TGTGCCAGCAGCCAGAGCAATCAGCCCCAGCATTTT. It specifies CASSQSNQPQHF.

To note about this clone: Other DNA sequences within the sample encode an identical CDR3. This chain joins TRBV5-1 and TRBJ1-2, with D maybe TRBD1 (5 bases). V was clipped by 0 bases and J by 8 bases, with 11 bases between them. Germline-derived CDR1 and CDR2 are SGHRS and YFSETQ. The CDR3 loop spans 13 amino acids. CDR3: CASSLEGTRGYTF. The CDR3 DNA reads as TGCGCCAGCAGCTTGGAGGGGACGAGAGGCTACACCTTC.

J is TRBJ2-4 and V is TRBV21-1; TRBD1 reflects the table's D call only, with no check against the DNA. TRBV21-1 is noted as a pseudogene. The CDR3 spans 16 residues. The CDR3 spells CASSKTTGRVKNIQYF. The DNA of the CDR3 is TGTGCTAGCAGCAAGACTACAGGGCGGGTCAAAAACATTCAGTACTTC.

This clone was observed at least ten times. The DNA for the CDR3 is TGTGCCAGCAGTGAAGCCTACTCTACAGGGAACTATGGCTACACCTTC. Translation: CASSEAYSTGNYGYTF. V is TRBV2 and J is TRBJ1-2; D is perhaps TRBD1 (6 bases). Looked up from germline, CDR1 is SNHLY and CDR2 is FYNNEI. Trimming cost V 0 bases and J 2 bases, with 13 bases left between them. This CDR3 has 16 amino acids.

The genes are TRBV5-1 and TRBJ2-5, with 7 bases lining up with TRBD1. The germline V gene encodes CDR1 SGHRS and CDR2 YFSETQ. Trimming cost V 3 bases and J 5 bases; bases outside gene matches: 7. The CDR3 runs to 14 residues. This CDR3 is CASSSQGYGETQYF. CDR3 nucleotides: TGCGCCAGCAGCTCACAGGGGTATGGGGAGACCCAGTACTTC.

CDR3 amino acids: CATGQGTDTQYF. In nucleotides, the CDR3 is TGTGCCACGGGACAGGGCACAGATACGCAGTATTTT. The gene calls are TRBV19 and TRBJ2-3; 8 nucleotides match TRBD1. V shed 10 bases, J shed 1 base, and the junction held 1 base outside the gene matches. This CDR3 contains 12 residues. Germline values: CDR1 LNHDA, CDR2 SQIVND (reference sequence).

The chain combines TRBV4-3 with TRBJ2-2, with 12 bases lining up with TRBD1. Germline lookup yields CDR1 LGHNA and CDR2 YSLEER. The CDR3 loop spans 17 amino acids. The J segment lost 4 bases and the V segment lost 4 bases, leaving 7 bases of the junction unmatched. The CDR3 DNA reads as TGCGCCAGCAGCCCAGGGACAGGGGGCGCCGGCACCGGGGAGCTGTTTTTT. Translating it yields CASSPGTGGAGTGELFF.

V is TRBV4-2 and J is TRBJ2-7; 11 bases are shared with TRBD1. Germline CDR1 LGHNA, CDR2 YNFKEQ. The V segment lost 0 bases and the J segment 3 bases; nucleotides outside the gene matches: 1. The CDR3 runs to 15 residues. The DNA of the CDR3 is TGTGCCAGCAGCCAAGATGGGACAGGGGGCTACGAGCAGTACTTC. It yields the protein CASSQDGTGGYEQYF.

The chain couples TRBV27 to TRBJ2-7, with 10 bases matching TRBD2. Germline CDR1 MNHEY, CDR2 SMNVEV (reference sequence). CDR3 length: 14 residues. The V gene end was trimmed by 6 bases and the J gene end by 0 bases; junction bases not matched to a gene: 2. As DNA, the CDR3 is TGTGCCAGCAGGCCTAGCGGGAGCTCCTACGAGCAGTACGTC. Amino acid sequence: CASRPSGSSYEQYV.

This chain connects TRBV4-2 to TRBJ1-2; D is perhaps TRBD1 (6 bases). Looked up from germline, CDR1 is LGHNA and CDR2 is YNFKEQ. The CDR3 is 12 residues long. Trimming pared 3 bases from V and 6 bases from J, leaving 8 bases between. CDR3 in amino acids: CASSHYRDGYTF. In DNA form, the CDR3 reads TGTGCCAGCAGCCATTACAGGGATGGCTACACCTTC.

The V call is TRBV5-4, the J call TRBJ2-5, with 7 positions matching TRBD1. V lost 0 bases to trimming and J lost 8 bases; unmatched junction nucleotides: 7. This CDR3 has 14 amino acids. From germline, CDR1 is SGHNT and CDR2 YYREEE (reference sequence). CDR3 amino acids: CASSLVGQQRTQYF. CDR3 coding DNA: TGTGCCAGCAGCTTGGTGGGACAGCAAAGAACCCAGTACTTC.

This chain uses TRBV9 with TRBJ2-2; 7 bases agree with TRBD2. The CDR3 has 16 amino acids. V dropped 4 bases and J dropped 6; count of bases not matched to a gene: 12. Looked up from germline, CDR1 is SGDLS and CDR2 is YYNGEE. The CDR3 region is CASSPWGGLDAGELFF. The CDR3 region has the DNA TGTGCCAGCAGCCCCTGGGGAGGGTTGGACGCCGGGGAGCTGTTTTTT.